This T cell receptor (beta chain) is from a study of graft-versus-host responses after intestinal transplantation. Overall study context: Every transplant recipient was induced with anti-thymocyte globulin, then maintained on tacrolimus and steroids for roughly 3 years.

Sequenced by immunoSEQ multiplex PCR; TCRdb stores in-frame clones only, minus some. This table has roughly 8,700 clones, roughly 30% appearing once. V lost 3 bases to trimming and J lost 2 bases, with 15 bases between them. The CDR3 is 15 residues long. Looked up from germline, CDR1 is SGHRS and CDR2 is YFSETQ. Irradiated, violet-dye-labeled stimulators (approximately 200,000) were plated alongside approximately 200,000 CFSE-labeled responders. Researchers sorted proliferating CFSE-low CD3+CD4+ and CD3+CD8+ responders once the reaction had finished. Points from the study as a whole: In patients with graft-donor T cell macrochimerism, allograft graft-versus-host to host-versus-graft clonal ratios were high.

The source of this sequence is a human patient who received an intestinal transplant. J is TRBJ2-7 and V is TRBV5-1; D perhaps matches TRBD2 (6 bases). This specimen was alloreactive CD8+ T cells from a mixed lymphocyte reaction culture, taken before intestinal transplant. The subset denotes: CFSE-low proliferating T cells sorted from roughly 6-day pre-transplant mixed lymphocyte reaction (GvH or HvG direction). The CDR3, as DNA: TGCGCCAGCAGCTCCCGGGCGGGATGGGCCTACGAGCAGTACTTC. Its translation is CASSSRAGWAYEQYF. The whole variable domain, filled in from reference TRBV5-1 and TRBJ2-7, reads KAGVTQTPRYLIKTRGQQVTLSCSPISGHRSVSWYQQTPGQGLQFLFEYFSETQRNKGNFPGRFSGRQFSNSRSEMNVSTLELGDSALYLCASSSRAGWAYEQYFGPGTRLTVT.